The clone carrying this TCR beta chain is a singleton in its sample. These data come from a study of blood T cell repertoires in COVID-19. Study in general: Sample material is recorded as cDNA or gDNA derived from T cells, B-cell-depleted T cells, or PBMCs.

As processed by the authors: It was from reference gene primer amplification that nucleated cell counts were estimated. TCRdb's copy holds only in-frame clones and misses some; the assay was immunoSEQ multiplex PCR. V and J calls and clone size are as listed in that table; D and trimming were resolved from the DNA. The table has 250,000 to 350,000 clones, 90% seen once. The length of the CDR3 is 15 residues. Trimming left V 6 bases short and J 3 bases short, with 14 bases between. Looked up from germline, CDR1 is SNHLY and CDR2 is FYNNEI. This sequence was found in a woman aged 25 to 39 with COVID-19, enrolled during active disease. Sequenced sample: peripheral blood. The rearrangement uses TRBV2 and TRBJ1-4; no reliable D call. CDR3 sequence reads: CASREARVSNEKLFF. The CDR3 DNA is TGTGCCAGCAGGGAGGCGAGGGTCTCTAATGAAAAACTGTTTTTT.